This T cell receptor beta chain appears in the sequencing data of a study of identical twins. Findings and limits, study-wide: Cord blood beta clonotypes that were abundant carried fewer insertions, and memory repertoires showed no such trend.

All donors were healthy, and all were Caucasian. A universal primer binding site was introduced by template switching. The final cDNA contained unique molecular identifiers. MiXCR was run by TCRdb on the 5' RACE reads, yielding one entry per CDR3 protein. The table includes more than 650,000 distinct CDR3 sequences, 5.5% to 6.5% detected once. This clonotype occurred many times. As yet, its antigen is unknown. Germline CDR1 is SGDLS and CDR2 is YYNGEE. With V trimmed by 1 base and J by 7 bases, 12 bases remained unmatched. This CDR3 has 17 amino acids. The chain recombines TRBV9 with TRBJ2-2; 8 nucleotides line up with TRBD1. The sequence derives from a man aged 18 to 29 in good health. Sequencing was performed on naive T cells sorted from blood. The CDR3 DNA reads TGTGCCAGCAGCGTATACCAGGGGGCAATATACGGCGGGGAGCTGTTTTTT. It encodes CASSVYQGAIYGGELFF.